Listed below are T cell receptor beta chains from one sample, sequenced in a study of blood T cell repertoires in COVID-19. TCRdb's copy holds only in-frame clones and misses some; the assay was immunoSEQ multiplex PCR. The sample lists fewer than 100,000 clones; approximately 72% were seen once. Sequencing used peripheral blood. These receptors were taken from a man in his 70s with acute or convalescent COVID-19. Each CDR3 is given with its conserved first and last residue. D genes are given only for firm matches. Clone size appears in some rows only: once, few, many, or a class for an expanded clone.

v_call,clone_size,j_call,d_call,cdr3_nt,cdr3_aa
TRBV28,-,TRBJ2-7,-,TGTGCCAGCAGTTTAAGTCTTTACAGGGATTCCCCCTACGAGCAGTACTTC,CASSLSLYRDSPYEQYF
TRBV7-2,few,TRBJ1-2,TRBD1,TGTGCCAGCAGCCTGGACAGGGTCTATGGCTACACCTTC,CASSLDRVYGYTF
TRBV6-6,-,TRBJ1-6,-,TGTGCCAGCAGTCCCCCCCGAGTCGGGGGGCAAAATTCACCCCTCCACTTT,CASSPPRVGGQNSPLHF
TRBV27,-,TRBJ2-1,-,TGTGCCAGCAGGTTACAGGGCCCGGGTGAGCAGTTCTTC,CASRLQGPGEQFF
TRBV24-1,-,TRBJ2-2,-,TGTGCCACCAGTGATTTGGGTCAGGGTTACACCGGGGAGCTGTTTTTT,CATSDLGQGYTGELFF
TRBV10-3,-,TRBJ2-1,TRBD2,TGTGCCATGGGACTAGCGGGAGGAGATGAGCAGTTCTTC,CAMGLAGGDEQFF
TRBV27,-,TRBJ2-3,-,TGTGCCAGCACCCGCGCAGATACGCAGTATTTT,CASTRADTQYF
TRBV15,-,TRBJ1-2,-,TGTGCCACCAGCAGAGGGGGGGAGGCTAACTATGGCTACACCTTC,CATSRGGEANYGYTF
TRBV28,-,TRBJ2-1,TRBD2,TGTGCCAGCAGTCGACTAGCGGGGACCAATGAGCAGTTCTTC,CASSRLAGTNEQFF
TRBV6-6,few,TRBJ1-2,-,TGTGCCAGCACCCTCGTTCAAACAGGGAACTATGGCTACACCTTC,CASTLVQTGNYGYTF
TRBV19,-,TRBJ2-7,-,TGTGCCAGTAAATCCGTACAGGGAGTCGAGCAGTACTTC,CASKSVQGVEQYF
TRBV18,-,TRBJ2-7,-,TGTGCCAGCTCTCGACAGGCTGAGGGCGAGCAGTACTTC,CASSRQAEGEQYF
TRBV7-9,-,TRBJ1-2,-,TGTGCCAGCAGCCCGGGGGGCATTCTTAACTATGGCTACACCTTC,CASSPGGILNYGYTF
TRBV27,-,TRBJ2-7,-,TGTGCCAGCAGTTTAGCGAGGAGCTCCGAGCAGTACTTC,CASSLARSSEQYF
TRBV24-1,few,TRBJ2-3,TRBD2,TGTGCCACCAGTGATTATAGCGGGGTTAGCACAGATACGCAGTATTTT,CATSDYSGVSTDTQYF
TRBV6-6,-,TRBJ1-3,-,TGTGCCGTGGGGAGCTCTGGAAACACCATATATTTT,CAVGSSGNTIYF
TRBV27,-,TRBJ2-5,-,TGTGCCAGTTCAGGGGCAGGAGAAGAGACCCAGTACTTC,CASSGAGEETQYF
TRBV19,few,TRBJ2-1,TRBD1,TGTGCCAGTAGTATAACCGGGACAGGGGGCGCCTACAATGAGCAGTTCTTC,CASSITGTGGAYNEQFF
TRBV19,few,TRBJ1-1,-,TGTGCCAGTAGTATCGGACAGACGACAAACACTGAAGCTTTCTTT,CASSIGQTTNTEAFF
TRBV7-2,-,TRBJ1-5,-,TGTGCCAGCAGCTTTCTGCGTGCGGAAGCCCAGCATTTT,CASSFLRAEAQHF
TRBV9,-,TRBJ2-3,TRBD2,TGTGCCAGCACGGGGGGAATCAGGACAGATACGCAGTATTTT,CASTGGIRTDTQYF
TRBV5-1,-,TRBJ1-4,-,TGCGCCAGCAGCACTGGGAACGGGGGTACAACTAATGAAAAACTGTTTTTT,CASSTGNGGTTNEKLFF
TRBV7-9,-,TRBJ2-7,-,TGTGCCAGCAGCTTGAGAGGGGAGGTGGACGAGCAGTACTTC,CASSLRGEVDEQYF
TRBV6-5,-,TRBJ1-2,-,TGTGCCAGCAGTTACTTGGTGGCTTCCCGTGACTACACCTTC,CASSYLVASRDYTF
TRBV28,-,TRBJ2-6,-,TGTGCCAGCAGTTTGGGGCAGATAACTGGGGCCAACGTCCTGACTTTC,CASSLGQITGANVLTF
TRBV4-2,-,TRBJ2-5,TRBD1,TGTGCCAGCAGCCAAACTGACAGGGGGCAGGAGACCCAGTACTTC,CASSQTDRGQETQYF